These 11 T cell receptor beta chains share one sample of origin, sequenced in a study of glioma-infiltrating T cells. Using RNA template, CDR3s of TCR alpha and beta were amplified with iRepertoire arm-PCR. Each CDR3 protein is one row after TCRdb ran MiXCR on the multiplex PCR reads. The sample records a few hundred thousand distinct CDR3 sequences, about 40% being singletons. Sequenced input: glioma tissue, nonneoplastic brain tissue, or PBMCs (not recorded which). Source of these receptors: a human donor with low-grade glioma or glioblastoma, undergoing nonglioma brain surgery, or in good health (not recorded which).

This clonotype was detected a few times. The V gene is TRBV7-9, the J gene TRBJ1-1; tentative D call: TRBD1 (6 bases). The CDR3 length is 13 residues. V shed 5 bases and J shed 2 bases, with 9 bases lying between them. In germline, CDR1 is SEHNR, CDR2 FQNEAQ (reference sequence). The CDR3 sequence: CASSKDSNTEAFF. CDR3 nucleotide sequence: TGTGCCAGCAGCAAGGACAGCAACACTGAAGCTTTCTTT.

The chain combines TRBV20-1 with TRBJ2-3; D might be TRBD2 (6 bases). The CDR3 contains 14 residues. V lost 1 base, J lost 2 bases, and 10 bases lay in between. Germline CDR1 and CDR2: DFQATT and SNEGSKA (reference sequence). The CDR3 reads CSARARGSTDTQYF. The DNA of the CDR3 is TGCAGTGCTAGAGCTCGGGGGTCCACAGATACGCAGTATTTT.

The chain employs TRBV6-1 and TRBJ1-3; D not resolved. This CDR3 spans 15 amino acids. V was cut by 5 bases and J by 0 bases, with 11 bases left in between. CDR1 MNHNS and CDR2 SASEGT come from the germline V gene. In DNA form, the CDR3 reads TGTGCCAGCAGTACCTTCGGGAGCTCTGGAAACACCATATATTTT. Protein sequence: CASSTFGSSGNTIYF.

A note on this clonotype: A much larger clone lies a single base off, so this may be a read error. The CDR3 sequence is CASSQERVTNTEALF. The DNA for the CDR3 is TGTGCCAGCAGCCAAGAGAGGGTGACGAACACTGAAGCTCTCTTT. The genes are TRBV4-2 and TRBJ1-1, with D uncertain. From germline, CDR1 is LGHNA and CDR2 YNFKEQ. The CDR3 has 15 amino acids.

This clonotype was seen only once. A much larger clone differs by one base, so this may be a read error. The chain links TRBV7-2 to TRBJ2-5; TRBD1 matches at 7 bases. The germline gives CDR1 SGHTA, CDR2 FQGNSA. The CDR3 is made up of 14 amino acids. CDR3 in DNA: TGTGCCGGCAGCCACCGGGACAGAAAAAAGACCCAGTACTTC. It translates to CAGSHRDRKKTQYF.

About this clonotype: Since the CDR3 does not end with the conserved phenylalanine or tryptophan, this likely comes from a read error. CDR3 in amino acids: CATSREGLAVTGELFY. In DNA, the CDR3 is TGTGCCACCAGCAGAGAGGGACTAGCGGTGACCGGGGAGCTGTTTTAT. The gene calls are TRBV15 and TRBJ2-2; 11 bases are shared with TRBD2. This CDR3 has 16 amino acids. V shed 0 bases and J 5 bases; nucleotides not matched to a gene: 2. The germline gives CDR1 LNHNV, CDR2 YYDKDF (reference sequence).

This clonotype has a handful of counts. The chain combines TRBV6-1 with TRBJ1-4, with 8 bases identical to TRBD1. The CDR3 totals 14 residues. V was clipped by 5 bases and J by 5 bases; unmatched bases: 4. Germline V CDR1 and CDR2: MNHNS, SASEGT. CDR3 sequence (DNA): TGTGCCAGCAGTACCGACAGGGGAAATGAAAAACTGTTTTTT. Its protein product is CASSTDRGNEKLFF.

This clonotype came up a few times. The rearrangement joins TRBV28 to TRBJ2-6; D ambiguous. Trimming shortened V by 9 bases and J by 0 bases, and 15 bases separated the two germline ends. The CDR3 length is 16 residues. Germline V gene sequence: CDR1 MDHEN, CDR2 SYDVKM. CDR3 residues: CASRKGPTSGANVLTF. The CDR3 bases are TGTGCCAGTCGGAAAGGACCGACCTCTGGGGCCAACGTCCTGACTTTC.

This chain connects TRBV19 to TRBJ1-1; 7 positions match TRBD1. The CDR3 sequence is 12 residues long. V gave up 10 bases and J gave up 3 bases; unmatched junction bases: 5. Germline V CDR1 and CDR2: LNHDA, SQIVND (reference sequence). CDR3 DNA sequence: TGTGCCACCCGGGACAGTTACACTGAAGCTTTCTTT. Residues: CATRDSYTEAFF. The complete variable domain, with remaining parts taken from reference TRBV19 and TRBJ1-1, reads DGGITQSPKYLFRKEGQNVTLSCEQNLNHDAMYWYRQDPGQGLRLIYYSQIVNDFQKGDIAEGYSVSREKKESFPLTVTSAQKNPTAFYLCATRDSYTEAFFGQGTRLTVV.

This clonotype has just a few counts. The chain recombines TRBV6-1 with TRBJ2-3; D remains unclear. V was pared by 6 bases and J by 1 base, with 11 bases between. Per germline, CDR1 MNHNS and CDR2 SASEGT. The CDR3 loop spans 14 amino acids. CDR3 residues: CASSPSRGTDTQYF. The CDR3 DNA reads TGTGCCAGCAGCCCCTCAAGGGGCACAGATACGCAGTATTTT.

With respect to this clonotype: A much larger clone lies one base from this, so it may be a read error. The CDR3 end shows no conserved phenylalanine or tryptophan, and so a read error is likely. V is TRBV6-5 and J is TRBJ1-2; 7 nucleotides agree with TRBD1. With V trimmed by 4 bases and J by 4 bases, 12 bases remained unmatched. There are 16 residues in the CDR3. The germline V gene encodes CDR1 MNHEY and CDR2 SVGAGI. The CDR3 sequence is CASSSWSRQGSYGYTS. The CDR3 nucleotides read TGTGCCAGCAGTTCCTGGTCGAGACAGGGATCCTATGGCTACACCTCC.